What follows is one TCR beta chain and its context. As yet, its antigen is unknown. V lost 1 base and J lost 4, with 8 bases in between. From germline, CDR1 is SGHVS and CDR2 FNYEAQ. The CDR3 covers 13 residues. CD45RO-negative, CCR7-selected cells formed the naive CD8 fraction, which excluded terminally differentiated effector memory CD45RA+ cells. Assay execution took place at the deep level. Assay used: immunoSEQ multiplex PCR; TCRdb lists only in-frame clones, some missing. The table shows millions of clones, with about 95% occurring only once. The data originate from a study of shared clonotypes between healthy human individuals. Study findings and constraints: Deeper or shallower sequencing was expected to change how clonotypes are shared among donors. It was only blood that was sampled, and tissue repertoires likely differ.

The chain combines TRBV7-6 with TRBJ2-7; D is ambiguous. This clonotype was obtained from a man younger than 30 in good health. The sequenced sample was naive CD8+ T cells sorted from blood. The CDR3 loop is CASSLEVEYEQYF. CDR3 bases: TGTGCCAGCAGCTTAGAAGTAGAGTACGAGCAGTACTTC.